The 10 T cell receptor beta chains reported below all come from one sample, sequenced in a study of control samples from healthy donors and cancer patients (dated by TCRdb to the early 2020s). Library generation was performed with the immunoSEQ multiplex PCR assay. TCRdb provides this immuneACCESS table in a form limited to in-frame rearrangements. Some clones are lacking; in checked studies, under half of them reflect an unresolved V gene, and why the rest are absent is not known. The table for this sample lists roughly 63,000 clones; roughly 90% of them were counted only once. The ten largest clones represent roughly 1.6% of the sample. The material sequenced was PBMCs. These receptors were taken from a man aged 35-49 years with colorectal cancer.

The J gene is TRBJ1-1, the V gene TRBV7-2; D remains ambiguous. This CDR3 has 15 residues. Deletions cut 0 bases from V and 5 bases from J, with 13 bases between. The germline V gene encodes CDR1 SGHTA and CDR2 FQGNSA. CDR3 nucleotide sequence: TGTGCCAGCAGCTTAGCGAGCGGGGTGAGGACTGAAGCTTTCTTT. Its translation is CASSLASGVRTEAFF. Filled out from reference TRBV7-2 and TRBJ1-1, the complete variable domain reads GAGVSQSPSNKVTEKGKDVELRCDPISGHTALYWYRQSLGQGLEFLIYFQGNSAPDKSGLPSDRFSAERTGGSVSTLTIQRTQQEDSAVYLCASSLASGVRTEAFFGQGTRLTVV.

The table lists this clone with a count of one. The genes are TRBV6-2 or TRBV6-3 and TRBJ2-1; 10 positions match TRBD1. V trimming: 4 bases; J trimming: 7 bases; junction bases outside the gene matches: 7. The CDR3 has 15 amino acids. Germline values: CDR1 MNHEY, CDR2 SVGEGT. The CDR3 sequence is CASSSGTGARNEQFF. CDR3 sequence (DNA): TGTGCCAGCAGTTCCGGGACAGGGGCTAGAAATGAGCAGTTCTTC.

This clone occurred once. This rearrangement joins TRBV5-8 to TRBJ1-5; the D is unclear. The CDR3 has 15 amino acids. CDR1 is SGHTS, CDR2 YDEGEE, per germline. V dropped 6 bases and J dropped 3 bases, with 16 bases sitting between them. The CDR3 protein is CASIIRRGNNQPQHF. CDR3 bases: TGTGCCAGCATCATTCGCCGGGGAAACAATCAGCCCCAGCATTTT.

The CDR3 DNA follows: TGTGCCAGCAGCTCGACAGGGTATGGCTACACCTTC. This translates into CASSSTGYGYTF. The genes are TRBV7-3 and TRBJ1-2; 7 positions match TRBD1. The CDR3 contains 12 residues. The V gene end was trimmed by 4 bases and the J gene end by 5 bases; junction bases not matched to a gene: 1. The V gene's germline CDR1 is SGHTA and CDR2 FQGTGA.

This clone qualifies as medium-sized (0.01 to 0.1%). In DNA form, the CDR3 reads TGTGCCAGCAGCTTAGGTGTTTACGAGCAGTACTTC. It codes for CASSLGVYEQYF. The V call is TRBV11-3, the J call TRBJ2-7; D remains ambiguous. V was trimmed by 1 base and J by 4 bases, leaving 5 bases between them. Germline assignment: CDR1 SGHNT and CDR2 YENEEA. This CDR3 contains 12 residues.

CDR3 protein: CASDPGRREGYGYTF. CDR3 sequence (DNA): TGTGCCAGTGACCCGGGGAGGCGCGAAGGGTATGGCTACACCTTC. The chain links TRBV19 to TRBJ1-2, with no clear D. Trimming removed 8 bases from V and 5 bases from J, with 21 bases in between. CDR3 length: 15 residues. Looked up from germline, CDR1 is LNHDA and CDR2 is SQIVND (reference sequence).

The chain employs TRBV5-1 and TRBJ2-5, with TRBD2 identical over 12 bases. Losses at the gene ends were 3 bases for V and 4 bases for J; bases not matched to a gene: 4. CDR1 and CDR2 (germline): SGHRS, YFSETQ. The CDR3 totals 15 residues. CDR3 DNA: TGCGCCAGCAGCTCTAGCGGGGGGGCCATAGAGACCCAGTACTTC. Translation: CASSSSGGAIETQYF.

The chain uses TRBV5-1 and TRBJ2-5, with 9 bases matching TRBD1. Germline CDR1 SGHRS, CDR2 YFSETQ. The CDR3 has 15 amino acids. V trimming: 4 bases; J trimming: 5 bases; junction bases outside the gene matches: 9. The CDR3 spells CASSRTGAVAETQYF. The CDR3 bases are TGCGCCAGCAGCCGGACAGGGGCGGTTGCGGAGACCCAGTACTTC.

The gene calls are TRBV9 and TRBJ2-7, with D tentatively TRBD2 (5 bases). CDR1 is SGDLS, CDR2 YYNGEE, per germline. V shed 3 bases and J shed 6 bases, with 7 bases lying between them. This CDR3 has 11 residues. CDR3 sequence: CASSADSEQYF. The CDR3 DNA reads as TGTGCCAGCAGCGCGGACTCCGAGCAGTACTTC.

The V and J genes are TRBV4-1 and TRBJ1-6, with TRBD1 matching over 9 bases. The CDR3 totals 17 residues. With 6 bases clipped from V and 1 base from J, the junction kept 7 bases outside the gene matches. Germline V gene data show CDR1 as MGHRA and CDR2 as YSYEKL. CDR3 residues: CASRGQGYTSYNSPLHF. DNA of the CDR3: TGCGCCAGCAGGGGACAGGGATATACGTCCTATAATTCACCCCTCCACTTT.